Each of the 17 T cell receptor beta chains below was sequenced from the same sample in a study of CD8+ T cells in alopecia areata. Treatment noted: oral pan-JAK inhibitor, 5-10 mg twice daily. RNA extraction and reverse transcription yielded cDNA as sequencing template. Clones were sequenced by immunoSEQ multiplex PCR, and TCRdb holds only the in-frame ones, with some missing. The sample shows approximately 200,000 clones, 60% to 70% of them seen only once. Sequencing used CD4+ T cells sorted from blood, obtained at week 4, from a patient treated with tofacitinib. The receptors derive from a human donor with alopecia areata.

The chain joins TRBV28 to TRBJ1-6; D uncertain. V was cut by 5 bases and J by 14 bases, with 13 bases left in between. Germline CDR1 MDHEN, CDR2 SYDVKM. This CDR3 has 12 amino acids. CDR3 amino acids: CASSVRPVSLHF. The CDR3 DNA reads TGTGCCAGCAGTGTCCGCCCGGTTTCCCTCCACTTT.

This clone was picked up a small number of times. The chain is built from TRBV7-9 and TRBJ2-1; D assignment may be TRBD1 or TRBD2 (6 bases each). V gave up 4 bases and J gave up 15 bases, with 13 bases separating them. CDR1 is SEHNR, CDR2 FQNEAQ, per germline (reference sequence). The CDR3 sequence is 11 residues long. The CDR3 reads CASSYREVLFF. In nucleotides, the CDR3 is TGTGCCAGCAGCTACAGGGAGGTTTTGTTCTTC.

CDR3 coding DNA: TGTGCCAGCACAGGTCCGGCGGGCAATGAGCAGTTCTTC. Protein product: CASTGPAGNEQFF. The chain joins TRBV2 to TRBJ2-1; possible D gene TRBD2, 5 bases. V lost 7 bases and J 6 bases, leaving 13 bases between the germline ends. The germline V gene encodes CDR1 SNHLY and CDR2 FYNNEI. The CDR3 is 13 amino acids. The variable domain in full, with the rest retrieved from reference TRBV2 and TRBJ2-1, is EPEVTQTPSHQVTQMGQEVILRCVPISNHLYFYWYRQILGQKVEFLVSFYNNEISEKSEIFDDQFSVERPDGSNFTLKIRSTKLEDSAMYFCASTGPAGNEQFFGPGTRLTVL.

This CDR3 is CASSDSLLSGELFF. The CDR3 DNA reads TGTGCCAGCAGTGACTCGCTCCTTTCCGGGGAGCTGTTTTTT. The rearrangement joins TRBV6-4 to TRBJ2-2, with D unclear. The V gene's germline CDR1 is MRHNA and CDR2 SNTAGT. V lost 0 bases, J lost 6 bases, and 8 bases lay in between. The CDR3 has 14 residues.

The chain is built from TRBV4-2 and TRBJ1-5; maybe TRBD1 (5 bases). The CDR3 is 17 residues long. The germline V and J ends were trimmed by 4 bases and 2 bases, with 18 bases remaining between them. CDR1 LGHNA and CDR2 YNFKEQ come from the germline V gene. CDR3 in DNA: TGTGCCAGCAGCCCGGGGACTGCCAGCGATGGCAATCAGCCCCAGCATTTT. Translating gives CASSPGTASDGNQPQHF.

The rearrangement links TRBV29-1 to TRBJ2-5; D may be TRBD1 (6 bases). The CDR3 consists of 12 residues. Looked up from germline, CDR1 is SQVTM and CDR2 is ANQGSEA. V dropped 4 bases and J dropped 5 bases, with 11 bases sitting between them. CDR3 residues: CSVARGEETQYF. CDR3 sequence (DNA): TGCAGCGTTGCCAGGGGAGAGGAGACCCAGTACTTC. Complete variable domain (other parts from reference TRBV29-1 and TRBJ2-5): SAVISQKPSRDICQRGTSLTIQCQVDSQVTMMFWYRQQPGQSLTLIATANQGSEATYESGFVIDKFPISRPNLTFSTLTVSNMSPEDSSIYLCSVARGEETQYFGPGTRLLVL.

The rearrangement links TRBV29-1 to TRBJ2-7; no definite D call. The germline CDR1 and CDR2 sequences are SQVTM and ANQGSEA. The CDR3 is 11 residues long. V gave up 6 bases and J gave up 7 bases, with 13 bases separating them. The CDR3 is CSVGQAREQYF. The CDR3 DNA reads TGCAGCGTCGGGCAAGCTAGGGAGCAGTACTTC.

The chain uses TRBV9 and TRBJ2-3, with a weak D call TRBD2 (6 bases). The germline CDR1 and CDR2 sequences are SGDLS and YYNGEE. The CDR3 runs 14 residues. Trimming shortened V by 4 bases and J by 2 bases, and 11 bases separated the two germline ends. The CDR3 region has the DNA TGTGCCAGCAGCCCTCGGGGGTCCACAGATACGCAGTATTTT. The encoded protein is CASSPRGSTDTQYF.

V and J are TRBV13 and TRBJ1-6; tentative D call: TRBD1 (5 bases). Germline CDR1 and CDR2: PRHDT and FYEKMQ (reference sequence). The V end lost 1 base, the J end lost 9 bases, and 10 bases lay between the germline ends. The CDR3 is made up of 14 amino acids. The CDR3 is CASSLARGGSPLHF. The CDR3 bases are TGTGCCAGCAGCTTAGCGCGGGGGGGTTCACCCCTCCACTTT. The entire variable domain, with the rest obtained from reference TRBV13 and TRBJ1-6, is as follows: AAGVIQSPRHLIKEKRETATLKCYPIPRHDTVYWYQQGPGQDPQFLISFYEKMQSDKGSIPDRFSAQQFSDYHSELNMSSLELGDSALYFCASSLARGGSPLHFGNGTRLTVT.

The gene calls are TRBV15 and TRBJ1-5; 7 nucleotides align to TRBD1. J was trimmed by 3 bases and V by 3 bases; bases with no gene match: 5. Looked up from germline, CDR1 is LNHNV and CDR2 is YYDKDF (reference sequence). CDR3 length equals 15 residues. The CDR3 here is CATSSDGQANQPQHF. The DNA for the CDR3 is TGTGCCACCAGCAGCGATGGACAGGCCAATCAGCCCCAGCATTTT.

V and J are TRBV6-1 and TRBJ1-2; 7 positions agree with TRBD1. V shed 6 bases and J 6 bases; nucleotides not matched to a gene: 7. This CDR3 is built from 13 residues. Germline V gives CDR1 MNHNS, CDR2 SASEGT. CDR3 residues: CASSRQGSHGYTF. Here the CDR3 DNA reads TGTGCCAGCAGCCGACAGGGTTCGCATGGCTACACCTTC.

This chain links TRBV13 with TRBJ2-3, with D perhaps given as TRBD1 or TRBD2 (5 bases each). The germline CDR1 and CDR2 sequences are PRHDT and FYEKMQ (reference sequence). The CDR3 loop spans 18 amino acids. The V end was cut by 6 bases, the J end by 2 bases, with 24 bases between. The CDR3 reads CASRKALEVRGATDTQYF. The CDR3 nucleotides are TGTGCCAGCAGGAAGGCTTTGGAGGTGAGAGGGGCCACAGATACGCAGTATTTT.

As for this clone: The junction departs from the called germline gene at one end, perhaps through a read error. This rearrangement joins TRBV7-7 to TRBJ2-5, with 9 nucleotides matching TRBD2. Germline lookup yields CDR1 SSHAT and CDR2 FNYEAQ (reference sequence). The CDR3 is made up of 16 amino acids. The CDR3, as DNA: TGTGCTAGCAGCTTCGGACTAGCGAGGGGGTATGAGACCCAGTACTTC. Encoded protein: CASSFGLARGYETQYF.

The CDR3 loop is CASSTHARMGQGSYEQYF. CDR3 DNA sequence: TGTGCCAGCAGCACCCACGCCCGGATGGGACAGGGGTCCTACGAGCAGTACTTC. The chain recombines TRBV7-2 with TRBJ2-7, with 10 nucleotides matching TRBD1. The length of the CDR3 is 18 residues. CDR1 is SGHTA and CDR2 is FQGNSA in the germline V gene. The V segment lost 5 bases and the J segment 1 base; nucleotides outside the gene matches: 14.

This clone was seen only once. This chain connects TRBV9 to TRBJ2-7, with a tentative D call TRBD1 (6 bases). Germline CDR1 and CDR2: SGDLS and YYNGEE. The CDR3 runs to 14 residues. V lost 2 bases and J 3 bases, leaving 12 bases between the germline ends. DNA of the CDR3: TGTGCCAGCAGCGTCGGAACAGGGATCTACGAGCAGTACTTC. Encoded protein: CASSVGTGIYEQYF. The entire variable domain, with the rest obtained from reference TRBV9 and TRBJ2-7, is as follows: DSGVTQTPKHLITATGQRVTLRCSPRSGDLSVYWYQQSLDQGLQFLIQYYNGEERAKGNILERFSAQQFPDLHSELNLSSLELGDSALYFCASSVGTGIYEQYFGPGTRLTVT.

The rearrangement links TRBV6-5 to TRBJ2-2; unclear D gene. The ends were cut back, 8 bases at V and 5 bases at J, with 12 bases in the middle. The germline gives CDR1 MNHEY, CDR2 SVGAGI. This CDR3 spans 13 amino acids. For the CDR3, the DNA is TGTGCCAGCCGGGCGCAAAGTACCGGGGAGCTGTTTTTT. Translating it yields CASRAQSTGELFF.

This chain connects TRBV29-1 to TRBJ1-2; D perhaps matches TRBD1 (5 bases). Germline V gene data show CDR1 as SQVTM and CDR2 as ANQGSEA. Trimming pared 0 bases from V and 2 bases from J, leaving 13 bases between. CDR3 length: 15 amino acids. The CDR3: CSVEDPGQGNYGYTF. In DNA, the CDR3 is TGCAGCGTTGAAGATCCAGGGCAGGGAAACTATGGCTACACCTTC.